This T cell receptor (beta chain) was sequenced during a study of T cells after somatic rescue of genetic block. CDR3 length: 15 residues. CDR1 is KGHSH, CDR2 LQKENI, per germline. The ends were cut back, 3 bases at V and 0 bases at J, with 9 bases in the middle. Libraries were prepared by immunoSEQ multiplex PCR; TCRdb keeps only in-frame clonotypes and omits some of them. The sample has 85,000 to 100,000 clones; around 90% are singletons. This clone was seen a handful of times. The chain uses TRBV18 and TRBJ1-5; a weak D match, TRBD1 (5 bases). The sequencing input was peripheral blood mononuclear cells (PBMCs). This sequence originates from a young woman. The CDR3 here is CASSPGAHSNQPQHF. The CDR3 DNA is TGTGCCAGCTCACCTGGGGCGCATAGCAATCAGCCCCAGCATTTT.